The 27 T cell receptor beta chains below were found in one sample sequenced in a study of blood T cell repertoires in COVID-19. Sequencing used immunoSEQ multiplex PCR; TCRdb keeps in-frame clones, though not all of them. The sample shows 150,000 to 200,000 clones, around 81% of them seen only once. The sample was peripheral blood. The receptors originated from a human donor with acute or convalescent COVID-19. The donor label of this sample is uncertain.

The genes are TRBV5-6 and TRBJ2-7; TRBD2 matches at 14 bases. CDR1 is SGHDT and CDR2 is YYEEEE in the germline V gene. The V and J ends lost 2 bases and 4 bases, in that order; junction bases with no gene match: 5. This CDR3 region has 16 residues. The DNA of the CDR3 is TGTGCCAGCAGCTTTGGGACTAGCGGGGGCCGTTACGAGCAGTACTTC. This sequence encodes CASSFGTSGGRYEQYF.

The V gene is TRBV7-3, the J gene TRBJ1-1, with 8 bases identical to TRBD1. V lost 5 bases to trimming and J lost 4 bases; unmatched junction nucleotides: 9. This CDR3 spans 15 amino acids. Germline lookup yields CDR1 SGHTA and CDR2 FQGTGA. CDR3 DNA sequence: TGTGCCAGCAGCCCCCGACAGGGGAGCGGCACTGAAGCTTTCTTT. It yields the protein CASSPRQGSGTEAFF.

The chain recombines TRBV30 with TRBJ1-6; D not resolved. CDR1 GTSNPN and CDR2 SVGIG come from the germline V gene (reference sequence). The germline V and J ends were trimmed by 3 bases and 6 bases, with 15 bases remaining between them. The CDR3 consists of 15 residues. The CDR3 region is CAWRLSRRSNSPLHF. The CDR3 region has the DNA TGTGCCTGGAGGCTCTCAAGGAGGTCTAATTCACCCCTCCACTTT.

This rearrangement joins TRBV3-1 (or the pseudogene TRBV3-2) to TRBJ1-3; 10 nucleotides line up with TRBD1. V lost 1 base, J lost 3 bases, and 3 bases stayed unmatched. Germline loops: CDR1 LGHDT, CDR2 YNNKEL (reference sequence). The CDR3 is made up of 16 amino acids. The CDR3 is CASSQGQGARGNTIYF. In DNA form, the CDR3 reads TGTGCCAGCAGCCAAGGACAGGGGGCGCGTGGAAACACCATATATTTT.

This clone appeared a few times. The chain employs TRBV6-5 and TRBJ1-2, with TRBD1 matching 8 bases. Trimming removed 5 bases from V and 1 base from J; junction bases left unmatched: 6. The V gene's germline CDR1 is MNHEY and CDR2 SVGAGI. This CDR3 spans 15 amino acids. The CDR3 loop is CASSPGTGHNYGYTF. The CDR3 nucleotides are TGTGCCAGCAGTCCGGGGACAGGCCATAACTATGGCTACACCTTC.

The genes are TRBV6-5 and TRBJ2-1; 8 nucleotides agree with TRBD1. In germline, CDR1 is MNHEY, CDR2 SVGAGI. The CDR3 is 15 amino acids. Trimming cost V 6 bases and J 2 bases; bases outside gene matches: 6. For the CDR3, the DNA is TGTGCCAGCAGCTACGGGACAGGAACCTACAATGAGCAGTTCTTC. Its translation: CASSYGTGTYNEQFF.

The V gene is TRBV18, the J gene TRBJ2-7; the match to TRBD1 covers 7 bases. The length of the CDR3 is 15 residues. CDR1 and CDR2 (germline): KGHSH, LQKENI. V was pared by 4 bases and J by 5 bases, with 11 bases of the junction left unmatched. The CDR3 region is CASSLGSGGDDEQYF. In DNA form, the CDR3 reads TGTGCCAGCTCACTAGGGTCAGGGGGAGATGACGAGCAGTACTTC.

The chain employs TRBV5-1 and TRBJ2-2, with D possibly being TRBD1 (6 bases). This CDR3 region has 15 residues. V was pared by 4 bases and J by 0 bases, with 10 bases between. CDR1 SGHRS and CDR2 YFSETQ come from the germline V gene. The CDR3 nucleotides read TGCGCCAGCAGCCTGGACAGTTCGAACACCGGGGAGCTGTTTTTT. Its translation is CASSLDSSNTGELFF. Full variable domain (remainder filled in from reference TRBV5-1 and TRBJ2-2): KAGVTQTPRYLIKTRGQQVTLSCSPISGHRSVSWYQQTPGQGLQFLFEYFSETQRNKGNFPGRFSGRQFSNSRSEMNVSTLELGDSALYLCASSLDSSNTGELFFGEGSRLTVL.

CDR3 nucleotides: TGTGCCAGCAGTTTATACGGACTTTCTGGAAACACCATATATTTT. Its translation is CASSLYGLSGNTIYF. The chain has TRBV27 and TRBJ1-3; D is ambiguous. Trimming cost V 1 base and J 1 base, with 8 bases left between them. The CDR3 runs 15 residues. Germline CDR1 reads MNHEY; CDR2 reads SMNVEV (reference sequence).

V usage is TRBV7-3 and J usage is TRBJ2-3, with 14 bases lining up with TRBD2. Germline CDR1 is SGHTA and CDR2 is FQGTGA. The CDR3 loop spans 16 amino acids. Trimming cost V 1 base and J 5 bases; bases outside gene matches: 2. The CDR3 bases are TGTGCCAGCAGCTTAAGACTAGCGGGAGGGGGAGATACGCAGTATTTT. Its translation is CASSLRLAGGGDTQYF.

In DNA, the CDR3 is TGTGCCAGCAGTTTACGACGACAAGAAGAGACCCAGTACTTC. Its translation: CASSLRRQEETQYF. This chain uses TRBV2 with TRBJ2-5; no definite D call. The V end was cut by 5 bases, the J end by 3 bases, with 13 bases between. The CDR3 is 14 amino acids. The V gene's germline CDR1 is SNHLY and CDR2 FYNNEI.

The chain links TRBV6-2 or TRBV6-3 to TRBJ1-1; D not certain. There are 14 residues in the CDR3. The germline V gene has CDR1 MNHEY and CDR2 SVGEGT. Deletions cut 2 bases from V and 10 bases from J, with 17 bases between. CDR3 coding DNA: TGTGCCAGCAGTTACACAGAGTCTTCGGTGGGAGCTTTCTTT. The encoded protein is CASSYTESSVGAFF.

The chain joins TRBV19 to TRBJ1-5, with a tentative D call TRBD1 (5 bases). With 2 bases removed from V and 2 bases from J, the gap between germline ends came to 13 bases. The germline CDR1 and CDR2 sequences are LNHDA and SQIVND (reference sequence). This CDR3 comprises 16 residues. As DNA, the CDR3 is TGTGCCAGTAGTATACGGCGGGACCTTGGCAATCAGCCCCAGCATTTT. Translated, it gives CASSIRRDLGNQPQHF. Full variable domain (outside the CDR3, taken from reference TRBV19 and TRBJ1-5): DGGITQSPKYLFRKEGQNVTLSCEQNLNHDAMYWYRQDPGQGLRLIYYSQIVNDFQKGDIAEGYSVSREKKESFPLTVTSAQKNPTAFYLCASSIRRDLGNQPQHFGDGTRLSIL.

V and J are TRBV7-9 and TRBJ2-7; 8 nucleotides align to TRBD2. Trimming took 2 bases from V and 3 from J; bases not matched to a gene: 3. This CDR3 spans 14 amino acids. Germline V gene sequence: CDR1 SEHNR, CDR2 FQNEAQ (reference sequence). The DNA of the CDR3 is TGTGCCAGCAGCTTACGGGAGGGAAACTACGAGCAGTACTTC. This encodes CASSLREGNYEQYF.

V is TRBV3-1 (or the pseudogene TRBV3-2) and J is TRBJ1-1; possible D gene TRBD1, 6 bases. There are 15 residues in the CDR3. Looked up from germline, CDR1 is LGHDT and CDR2 is YNNKEL (reference sequence). The V end lost 4 bases, the J end lost 5 bases, and 17 bases lay between the germline ends. DNA of the CDR3: TGTGCCAGCAGCCCTTCTGGAAGGGGGTCGACTGAAGCTTTCTTT. Its translation: CASSPSGRGSTEAFF.

This clone was observed a single time. The CDR3 is CASSPAGYYGYTF. The CDR3 DNA sequence: TGTGCCAGCAGCCCTGCCGGGTATTACGGCTACACCTTC. The chain has TRBV5-4 and TRBJ1-2; the D is unclear. The V gene lost 4 bases and the J gene lost 8 bases, with 15 bases spanning the gap. The CDR3 has 13 amino acids. Germline V gene data show CDR1 as SGHNT and CDR2 as YYREEE (reference sequence). Full variable domain (rest looked up from reference TRBV5-4 and TRBJ1-2): ETGVTQSPTHLIKTRGQQVTLRCSSQSGHNTVSWYQQALGQGPQFIFQYYREEENGRGNFPPRFSGLQFPNYSSELNVNALELDDSALYLCASSPAGYYGYTFGSGTRLTVV.

The chain recombines TRBV2 with TRBJ2-3; a weak D match, TRBD1 (6 bases). The germline gives CDR1 SNHLY, CDR2 FYNNEI. The V gene lost 4 bases and the J gene lost 7 bases, with 15 bases spanning the gap. This CDR3 is built from 14 residues. The CDR3 DNA sequence: TGTGCCAGCAGTGGTTGGGGGCCGGGCAATACGCAGTATTTT. Translating gives CASSGWGPGNTQYF.

This clone has just one count. The chain recombines TRBV5-6 with TRBJ2-3; 7 bases align to TRBD1. The CDR3 contains 15 residues. Germline loops: CDR1 SGHDT, CDR2 YYEEEE. Unmatched junction bases numbered 6, after V lost 0 bases and J lost 5 bases. CDR3 region: CASSLATGVGDTQYF. DNA for the CDR3: TGTGCCAGCAGCTTGGCCACAGGGGTTGGAGATACGCAGTATTTT.

This clone was seen a single time. The J gene is TRBJ1-2, the V gene TRBV5-5; D ambiguous. Germline V gene data show CDR1 as SGHKS and CDR2 as YYEKEE (reference sequence). This CDR3 has 12 amino acids. V was pared by 1 base and J by 5 bases, with 6 bases between. The CDR3 loop reads CASSLTVYGYTF. The CDR3 DNA sequence: TGTGCCAGCAGCTTGACAGTGTATGGCTACACCTTC. The full variable domain, completed using reference TRBV5-5 and TRBJ1-2, is DAGVTQSPTHLIKTRGQQVTLRCSPISGHKSVSWYQQVLGQGPQFIFQYYEKEERGRGNFPDRFSARQFPNYSSELNVNALLLGDSALYLCASSLTVYGYTFGSGTRLTVV.

The rearrangement links TRBV19 to TRBJ1-1; TRBD1 agrees at 10 bases. The CDR3 extends over 15 amino acids. CDR1 and CDR2 from the germline V gene are LNHDA and SQIVND (reference sequence). The J segment lost 1 base and the V segment lost 8 bases, leaving 7 bases of the junction unmatched. CDR3 sequence reads: CASWDRGVQNTEAFF. The CDR3 DNA reads TGTGCCAGTTGGGACAGGGGAGTCCAGAACACTGAAGCTTTCTTT.

The rearrangement joins TRBV10-1 to TRBJ1-6; 10 nucleotides match TRBD1. This CDR3 comprises 14 residues. Germline lookup yields CDR1 WNHNN and CDR2 SYGVQD (reference sequence). V shed 6 bases, J shed 9 bases, and the junction held 5 bases outside the gene matches. The DNA of the CDR3 is TGCGCCAGCAGCCGGGACAGGGGACCTTCACCCCTCCACTTT. Translated: CASSRDRGPSPLHF.

J is TRBJ1-5 and V is TRBV6-5; a possible D gene is TRBD1 (5 bases). Trimming stripped 4 bases from V and 1 base from J, with 11 bases between. Germline V gene data show CDR1 as MNHEY and CDR2 as SVGAGI. The CDR3 runs 15 residues. CDR3 coding DNA: TGTGCCAGCAGTTTCTCGCGGGACAGCAATCAGCCCCAGCATTTT. Encoded protein: CASSFSRDSNQPQHF.

The chain is built from TRBV6-5 and TRBJ1-1; D uncertain. This CDR3 is 12 amino acids long. Germline V CDR1 and CDR2: MNHEY, SVGAGI. The V and J ends lost 4 bases and 11 bases respectively, with 14 bases between them. The chain's CDR3 is CASSSPPGSAFF. CDR3 DNA sequence: TGTGCCAGCAGTTCGCCCCCCGGGAGTGCTTTCTTT.

J is TRBJ2-2 and V is TRBV4-1; TRBD1 matches at 7 bases. J was trimmed by 3 bases and V by 3 bases; bases with no gene match: 7. Germline assignment: CDR1 MGHRA and CDR2 YSYEKL. CDR3 length equals 16 residues. Written as DNA, the CDR3 is TGCGCCAGCAGCCAGGAACGGACAGGAGACACCGGGGAGCTGTTTTTT. It is translated as CASSQERTGDTGELFF.

The CDR3 loop is CASSYEAGGYNEQFF. The DNA of the CDR3 is TGTGCCAGCAGTTACGAGGCGGGGGGTTACAATGAGCAGTTCTTC. This chain connects TRBV6-5 to TRBJ2-1; 8 positions match TRBD2. Trimming removed 2 bases from V and 4 bases from J; junction bases left unmatched: 4. CDR1 is MNHEY and CDR2 is SVGAGI in the germline V gene. This CDR3 has 15 residues.

The chain carries TRBV5-1 and TRBJ2-5; 8 nucleotides match TRBD2. The trim removed 0 bases at V and 1 base at J, leaving 5 bases unmatched. The CDR3 totals 16 residues. Germline-derived CDR1 and CDR2 are SGHRS and YFSETQ. The CDR3 sequence is CASSLDGGGRQETQYF. CDR3 DNA sequence: TGCGCCAGCAGCTTGGATGGCGGGGGGCGCCAAGAGACCCAGTACTTC.

The chain employs TRBV19 and TRBJ1-1; D is unclear. Germline CDR1 LNHDA, CDR2 SQIVND (reference sequence). The CDR3 sequence is 15 residues long. V gave up 3 bases and J gave up 4 bases, with 15 bases separating them. CDR3 in amino acids: CASSISGSLGTEAFF. As DNA, the CDR3 is TGTGCCAGTAGTATTTCCGGGTCCCTGGGCACTGAAGCTTTCTTT.